This T cell receptor beta chain is from a study of T cell responses to AZD1222 COVID-19 vaccine. Study as a whole: Recipients boosted at about 4 weeks or about 12 weeks are pooled.

Using immunoSEQ multiplex PCR, the repertoire was profiled, and TCRdb retains in-frame clones only, with some absent. Of approximately 88,000 clones in the sample, approximately 78% were seen once. There are 15 residues in the CDR3. The V segment lost 5 bases and the J segment 3 bases; nucleotides outside the gene matches: 6. Germline loops: CDR1 MGHDK, CDR2 SYGVNS. With regard to this clone: The antigen is undetermined.

Findings of the study overall: Of the AZD1222 recipients, only 5 or 6 were seropositive at baseline. Only after the peak T cell response were repertoires sampled.

The input for sequencing was peripheral blood, taken on day 0 of AZD1222 vaccination. The rearrangement uses TRBV25-1 and TRBJ1-5; the match to TRBD1 covers 8 bases. The TCR was taken from an adult in good health. The DNA for the CDR3 is TGTGCCAGCAGTCCCACGGACAGGGCCAATCAGCCCCAGCATTTT. Protein product: CASSPTDRANQPQHF.